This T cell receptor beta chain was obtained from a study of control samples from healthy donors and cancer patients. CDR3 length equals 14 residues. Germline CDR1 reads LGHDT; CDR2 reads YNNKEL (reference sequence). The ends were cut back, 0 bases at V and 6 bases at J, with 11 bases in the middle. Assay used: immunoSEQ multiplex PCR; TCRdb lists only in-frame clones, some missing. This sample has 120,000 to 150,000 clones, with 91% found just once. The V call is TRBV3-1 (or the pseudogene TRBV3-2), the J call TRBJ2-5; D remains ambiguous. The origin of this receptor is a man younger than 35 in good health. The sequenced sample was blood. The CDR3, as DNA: TGTGCCAGCAGCCAAGATCAAGGCGCGAAGACCCAGTACTTC. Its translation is CASSQDQGAKTQYF.